One and the same sample provided the 12 T cell receptor beta chains below, sequenced in a study of blood T cell repertoires in COVID-19. Produced via immunoSEQ multiplex PCR; TCRdb's table is partial and in-frame only. The sample has roughly 75,000 clones; roughly 83% are singletons. The source material was peripheral blood. The receptor set was obtained from a man between 65 and 85 years old with acute or convalescent COVID-19.

This clone was recorded a few times. This chain connects TRBV3-1 (or the pseudogene TRBV3-2) to TRBJ2-1, with TRBD2 identical over 15 bases. CDR3 length: 20 residues. The junction had 16 bases not matched to a gene; V was cut back by 0 bases and J by 10 bases. The germline CDR1 and CDR2 sequences are LGHDT and YNNKEL (reference sequence). The CDR3 reads CASSQESRFGTSGRTGEQFF. The CDR3 DNA follows: TGTGCCAGCAGCCAAGAAAGTCGATTCGGGACTAGCGGGAGGACGGGAGAGCAGTTCTTC.

V usage is TRBV4-3 and J usage is TRBJ2-2, with a tentative D call TRBD2 (5 bases). This CDR3 comprises 15 residues. Germline CDR1 and CDR2: LGHNA and YSLEER. V dropped 1 base and J dropped 4 bases, with 10 bases sitting between them. The CDR3 region is CASSQGGVGTGELFF. The CDR3 nucleotides read TGCGCCAGCAGCCAAGGGGGAGTAGGCACCGGGGAGCTGTTTTTT.

The chain is built from TRBV5-1 and TRBJ2-7; weak D call: TRBD2 (6 bases). Trimming took 0 bases from V and 3 from J, leaving 16 bases between them. This CDR3 region has 16 residues. The germline gives CDR1 SGHRS, CDR2 YFSETQ. CDR3 DNA: TGCGCCAGCAGCTTGGGTGCGGGGCCCGAAAACTACGAGCAGTACTTC. Translated, it gives CASSLGAGPENYEQYF.

This chain connects TRBV5-1 to TRBJ2-7; 9 nucleotides match TRBD1. The V and J ends lost 4 bases and 6 bases, in that order; junction bases with no gene match: 8. The CDR3 is 14 residues long. Per germline, CDR1 SGHRS and CDR2 YFSETQ. CDR3 in DNA: TGCGCCAGCAGCCTTAGGACAGGGGTAAGCGAGCAGTACTTC. Translated: CASSLRTGVSEQYF.

The chain links TRBV6-5 to TRBJ1-2; 9 bases are a match to TRBD1. Germline assignment: CDR1 MNHEY and CDR2 SVGAGI. Trimming cost V 2 bases and J 6 bases; bases outside gene matches: 1. The CDR3 is 13 residues long. CDR3 DNA sequence: TGTGCCAGCAGTTACGGACAGGGGAATGGCTACACCTTC. Amino acids: CASSYGQGNGYTF.

The CDR3 DNA reads as TGTGCCAGCAGCTCCGATCCGGGACAGGGGGTTGGAGGTGAGCAGTTCTTC. Translation gives CASSSDPGQGVGGEQFF. V and J are TRBV11-3 and TRBJ2-1, with TRBD1 identical over 11 bases. The CDR3 is 17 amino acids. Germline lookup yields CDR1 SGHNT and CDR2 YENEEA. V was pared by 4 bases and J by 9 bases, with 14 bases of the junction left unmatched.

This chain links TRBV28 with TRBJ2-2; TRBD1 is a possible D gene (5 bases). The CDR3 totals 12 residues. CDR1 is MDHEN, CDR2 SYDVKM, per germline. Deletions cut 6 bases from V and 6 bases from J, with 8 bases between. The CDR3 region is CASRIRAGELFF. CDR3 nucleotide sequence: TGTGCCAGCAGGATCAGGGCCGGGGAGCTGTTTTTT.

J is TRBJ2-5 and V is TRBV5-4; perhaps TRBD2 as D (5 bases). Trimming removed 6 bases at V and 2 bases at J, with 14 bases between. The CDR3 sequence is 14 residues long. Germline values: CDR1 SGHNT, CDR2 YYREEE (reference sequence). The CDR3 DNA is TGTGCCAGCACCCAAGGGAGCAGGCAAGAGACCCAGTACTTC. Translation gives CASTQGSRQETQYF. Full variable domain (missing parts from reference TRBV5-4 and TRBJ2-5): ETGVTQSPTHLIKTRGQQVTLRCSSQSGHNTVSWYQQALGQGPQFIFQYYREEENGRGNFPPRFSGLQFPNYSSELNVNALELDDSALYLCASTQGSRQETQYFGPGTRLLVL.

This sequence joins TRBV4-3 and TRBJ2-7, with 7 bases aligning to TRBD1. V gave up 3 bases and J gave up 0 bases; unmatched junction bases: 5. Germline V gene sequence: CDR1 LGHNA, CDR2 YSLEER. This CDR3 is 15 amino acids long. CDR3 in amino acids: CASSHLTGSSYEQYF. CDR3 bases: TGCGCCAGCAGCCACCTGACAGGGAGCTCCTACGAGCAGTACTTC.

The J gene is TRBJ1-6, the V gene TRBV18; possible D gene TRBD1, 6 bases. The CDR3 length is 16 residues. The germline V gene encodes CDR1 KGHSH and CDR2 LQKENI. V gave up 5 bases and J gave up 0 bases, with 11 bases separating them. In nucleotides, the CDR3 is TGTGCCAGCTCAACGACGGACAGCTCCTATAATTCACCCCTCCACTTT. This codes for CASSTTDSSYNSPLHF.

V gene TRBV27 combines with J gene TRBJ2-7; 8 bases are shared with TRBD1. This CDR3 is 15 amino acids long. V lost 5 bases to trimming and J lost 3 bases; unmatched junction nucleotides: 9. Germline lookup yields CDR1 MNHEY and CDR2 SMNVEV (reference sequence). CDR3 nucleotide sequence: TGTGCCAGCAGTCCGATCCGGGACAGGAGCTACGAGCAGTACTTC. Translated: CASSPIRDRSYEQYF.

This sequence joins TRBV9 and TRBJ2-7, with D tentatively TRBD2 (6 bases). This CDR3 is built from 15 residues. CDR1 and CDR2 (germline): SGDLS, YYNGEE. The V end was cut by 1 base, the J end by 4 bases, with 15 bases between. For the CDR3, the DNA is TGTGCCAGCAGCGTAACCGCCGGGACTGCGTACGAGCAGTACTTC. It codes for CASSVTAGTAYEQYF.